This T cell receptor beta chain derives from a study of vaccination and CD4 T cells after COVID-19. An Oncomine TCR Beta short-read assay was used to sequence the DNA from cultured CD4+ T cells. TCRdb independently ran MiXCR on the PCR reads; one entry per CDR3 protein. The profile covers under 20,000 distinct CDR3 sequences, with about 46% appearing a single time and just over 6.5% taken by the ten largest. Treatment in this sample: roughly ten-day PBMC culture with coronavirus spike peptide pools or control peptides (ViraFEST assay). Note on this clonotype: Its antigen is as yet unknown.

The origin of this receptor is a human donor who had recovered from COVID-19. The sample was CD4+ T cells from blood, cultured in vitro, taken after SARS-CoV-2 vaccination.

The CDR3 DNA reads as TGTGCCAGCAGTGAATTGGACCAAGAGACCCAGTACTTC. Translated: CASSELDQETQYF. The V gene is TRBV6-1, the J gene TRBJ2-5; D is unresolved. This CDR3 comprises 13 residues. V was clipped by 2 bases and J by 0 bases, with 4 bases between them. Looked up from germline, CDR1 is MNHNS and CDR2 is SASEGT.